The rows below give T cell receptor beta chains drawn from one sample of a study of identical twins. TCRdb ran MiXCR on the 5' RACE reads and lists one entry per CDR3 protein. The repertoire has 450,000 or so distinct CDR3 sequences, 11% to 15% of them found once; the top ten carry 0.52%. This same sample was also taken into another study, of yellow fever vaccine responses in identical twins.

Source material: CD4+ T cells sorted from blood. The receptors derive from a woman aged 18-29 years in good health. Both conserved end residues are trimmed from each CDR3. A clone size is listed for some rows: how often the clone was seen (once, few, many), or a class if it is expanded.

CDR3: ASSAQTGSADTQY
J: TRBJ2-3
size: few
V: TRBV2

CDR3: ASSLGRVGYNEQF
J: TRBJ2-1
size: few
V: TRBV5-6

CDR3: ASRYTLAGRNQETQY
J: TRBJ2-5
size: .
V: TRBV5-1

CDR3: AGRDSISYEQY
J: TRBJ2-7
size: .
V: TRBV28

CDR3: SARPTAGRYNEQF
J: TRBJ2-1
size: few
V: TRBV20-1

CDR3: ASSLSIPSGTNTEAF
J: TRBJ1-1
size: many
V: TRBV5-1

CDR3: AWATGAVGEKLF
J: TRBJ1-4
size: few
V: TRBV30

CDR3: ASSSPTGLTTEAF
J: TRBJ1-1
size: few
V: TRBV5-6

CDR3: AIRGGSLTGSYEQY
J: TRBJ2-7
size: .
V: TRBV10-3

CDR3: ASSPQGWNEKLF
J: TRBJ1-4
size: .
V: TRBV3-1

CDR3: AISDYENTGELF
J: TRBJ2-2
size: .
V: TRBV10-3

CDR3: ASSVGTGYTDTQY
J: TRBJ2-3
size: many
V: TRBV7-2

CDR3: ASSPRPWASHNEQF
J: TRBJ2-1
size: .
V: TRBV3-1

CDR3: ASSVGEAF
J: TRBJ1-1
size: few
V: TRBV2

CDR3: ASSGGRRVYEQY
J: TRBJ2-7
size: few
V: TRBV6-2/TRBV6-3

CDR3: SASGGTGANVLT
J: TRBJ2-6
size: .
V: TRBV20-1

CDR3: ASSLASTAYTGELF
J: TRBJ2-2
size: many
V: TRBV5-1

CDR3: ASSWTAVETQY
J: TRBJ2-5
size: few
V: TRBV11-3

CDR3: ASSLAPRSGTGELF
J: TRBJ2-2
size: .
V: TRBV5-5

CDR3: SAPLRASSYEQY
J: TRBJ2-7
size: few
V: TRBV20-1

CDR3: ATSRGNGRGGHEQY
J: TRBJ2-7
size: few
V: TRBV15

CDR3: ASTRSDEDTEAF
J: TRBJ1-1
size: few
V: TRBV21-1

CDR3: ASSRRLPNPKTQY
J: TRBJ2-5
size: .
V: TRBV12-3/TRBV12-4

CDR3: ASSLATGVYNEQF
J: TRBJ2-1
size: few
V: TRBV7-2

CDR3: AIRQGPPRTDTQY
J: TRBJ2-3
size: many
V: TRBV10-3

CDR3: ASSQDLFYNEQF
J: TRBJ2-1
size: few
V: TRBV14

CDR3: ASSARLASGNNEQF
J: TRBJ2-1
size: .
V: TRBV5-4

CDR3: ATSRDLTASNEKLF
J: TRBJ1-4
size: .
V: TRBV15

CDR3: SAEDHRAADTQY
J: TRBJ2-3
size: .
V: TRBV29-1

CDR3: ASSLWAGETEAF
J: TRBJ1-1
size: .
V: TRBV27

CDR3: ASSLGGDRGSGYT
J: TRBJ1-2
size: .
V: TRBV12-3/TRBV12-4

CDR3: ATSRPNFGEAF
J: TRBJ1-1
size: few
V: TRBV15

CDR3: ASSPDGLREQY
J: TRBJ2-7
size: few
V: TRBV12-3/TRBV12-4

CDR3: ASSLQRGSYNEQF
J: TRBJ2-1
size: .
V: TRBV6-5

CDR3: SVEGSRENYNEQF
J: TRBJ2-1
size: few
V: TRBV29-1

CDR3: ASTAQLDKNIQY
J: TRBJ2-4
size: .
V: TRBV6-1

CDR3: ASSPVAGIPGELF
J: TRBJ2-2
size: few
V: TRBV5-1

CDR3: ASTNLGLSGETQY
J: TRBJ2-5
size: .
V: TRBV28

CDR3: ASSQDLLNTEAF
J: TRBJ1-1
size: many
V: TRBV3-1

CDR3: ASSIGREVSADTQY
J: TRBJ2-3
size: .
V: TRBV19

CDR3: ATSPFKESYEQY
J: TRBJ2-7
size: few
V: TRBV24-1

CDR3: ASSLTLAGGPDEQF
J: TRBJ2-1
size: few
V: TRBV11-3

CDR3: ASSEVNEQY
J: TRBJ2-7
size: many
V: TRBV2

CDR3: ASRPTGGSSYEQY
J: TRBJ2-7
size: few
V: TRBV7-9

CDR3: ASSPGLAGYEQY
J: TRBJ2-7
size: .
V: TRBV11-2

CDR3: SARDFSGNYGYT
J: TRBJ1-2
size: .
V: TRBV20-1

CDR3: ASSARLAGGPQNHYEQY
J: TRBJ2-7
size: .
V: TRBV11-2

CDR3: ASSQDRSPNRPNNEQF
J: TRBJ2-1
size: .
V: TRBV4-2

CDR3: SARSTGSHLAHYEQY
J: TRBJ2-7
size: many
V: TRBV20-1

CDR3: ASSERVQNTEAF
J: TRBJ1-1
size: .
V: TRBV2

CDR3: ASSLASTGQY
J: TRBJ2-7
size: few
V: TRBV7-9

CDR3: ASSLAPYEQY
J: TRBJ2-7
size: many
V: TRBV28

CDR3: ASSQDRASGRFNGELF
J: TRBJ2-2
size: .
V: TRBV3-1

CDR3: ASRRTGDSNQPQH
J: TRBJ1-5
size: .
V: TRBV2

CDR3: ASSPRWPAGRDTQY
J: TRBJ2-3
size: few
V: TRBV6-1

CDR3: ASSKGVRSYEQY
J: TRBJ2-7
size: .
V: TRBV21-1